The 32 T cell receptor beta chains below were found in one sample sequenced in a study of blood T cell repertoires in COVID-19. Sequenced by immunoSEQ multiplex PCR; TCRdb stores in-frame clones only, minus some. Altogether over 300,000 clones are present, around 90% being singletons, with the ten largest covering roughly 6.8%. Sequenced input: peripheral blood. The receptor set was obtained from a man aged 18 to 35 with active or convalescent COVID-19.

The chain combines TRBV5-1 with TRBJ1-6; D is unclear. Trimming took 7 bases from V and 8 from J, leaving 13 bases between them. Germline V CDR1 and CDR2: SGHRS, YFSETQ. This CDR3 region has 13 residues. The CDR3 DNA is TGCGCCAGCTCTGAGGGAGTGGATTCACCCCTCCACTTT. Amino acid sequence: CASSEGVDSPLHF.

The CDR3 DNA reads TGTGCCAGCAGTTTCTGGCGGGGTGAGGTGGGAGAGACCCAGTACTTC. Translated, it gives CASSFWRGEVGETQYF. V usage is TRBV7-2 and J usage is TRBJ2-5, with D maybe TRBD2 (6 bases). From germline, CDR1 is SGHTA and CDR2 FQGNSA. The CDR3 has 16 amino acids. The germline V and J ends were trimmed by 6 bases and 4 bases, with 21 bases remaining between them.

The table lists this clone with a count of one. This sequence joins TRBV13 and TRBJ2-1, with 11 bases fitting TRBD2. Trimming removed 5 bases from V and 3 bases from J; junction bases left unmatched: 3. CDR3 length equals 15 residues. Germline V gives CDR1 PRHDT, CDR2 FYEKMQ (reference sequence). CDR3 bases: TGTGCCAGCAGCGGTACTAGCGGGAGCTACAATGAGCAGTTCTTC. Protein product: CASSGTSGSYNEQFF.

CDR3 loop: CASSPIVLAGGTDTQYF. The CDR3 region has the DNA TGTGCCAGCTCACCAATTGTTCTAGCGGGTGGCACAGATACGCAGTATTTT. This chain connects TRBV18 to TRBJ2-3, with 8 bases matching TRBD2. V lost 2 bases, J lost 1 base, and 8 bases stayed unmatched. This CDR3 is built from 17 residues. The V gene's germline CDR1 is KGHSH and CDR2 LQKENI. The variable domain in full, with the rest retrieved from reference TRBV18 and TRBJ2-3, is NAGVMQNPRHLVRRRGQEARLRCSPMKGHSHVYWYRQLPEEGLKFMVYLQKENIIDESGMPKERFSAEFPKEGPSILRIQQVVRGDSAAYFCASSPIVLAGGTDTQYFGPGTRLTVL.

This chain links TRBV27 with TRBJ1-6, with D uncertain. From germline, CDR1 is MNHEY and CDR2 SMNVEV (reference sequence). CDR3 size: 16 residues. V lost 5 bases, J lost 4 bases, and 15 bases lay in between. CDR3 DNA: TGTGCCAGCAGTGGACCGGCGACGGGATATAATTCACCCCTCCACTTT. It is translated as CASSGPATGYNSPLHF.

The chain links TRBV24-1 to TRBJ2-3, with TRBD2 matching 8 bases. CDR1 is KGHDR, CDR2 SFDVKD, per germline. The CDR3 has 14 residues. The ends lost 7 bases at V and 1 base at J; junction bases unmatched: 3. The CDR3 nucleotides are TGTGCCACCAGACAAGCGGGAGGCACAGATACGCAGTATTTT. The encoded protein is CATRQAGGTDTQYF.

The genes are TRBV6-5 and TRBJ2-1; TRBD2 agrees at 8 bases. The germline gives CDR1 MNHEY, CDR2 SVGAGI. V was pared by 8 bases and J by 1 base, with 7 bases of the junction left unmatched. CDR3 size: 15 residues. The CDR3 nucleotides are TGTGCCAGCGCAACGGGAGGGCCGTCCTACAATGAGCAGTTCTTC. It is translated as CASATGGPSYNEQFF.

This sequence joins TRBV19 and TRBJ2-1, with D unresolved. Per germline, CDR1 LNHDA and CDR2 SQIVND (reference sequence). The germline V and J ends were trimmed by 1 base and 5 bases, with 3 bases remaining between them. This CDR3 spans 12 amino acids. The DNA of the CDR3 is TGTGCCAGTAGTATAGCCAACAATGAGCAGTTCTTC. It codes for CASSIANNEQFF.

The J gene is TRBJ2-1, the V gene TRBV9; D ambiguous. The CDR3 length is 15 residues. V was trimmed by 3 bases and J by 0 bases, leaving 10 bases between them. Germline CDR1 SGDLS, CDR2 YYNGEE. This CDR3 reads CASSGDWSSYNEQFF. CDR3 DNA: TGTGCCAGCAGCGGAGACTGGAGCTCCTACAATGAGCAGTTCTTC.

This chain links TRBV5-1 with TRBJ2-7; D is perhaps TRBD1 (6 bases). Germline lookup yields CDR1 SGHRS and CDR2 YFSETQ. Trimming removed 4 bases at V and 2 bases at J, with 16 bases between. This CDR3 contains 15 residues. The CDR3 region is CASSPTGRVAYEQYF. CDR3 nucleotide sequence: TGCGCCAGCAGCCCCACAGGGCGGGTAGCCTACGAGCAGTACTTC.

Concerning this clone itself: One end of the junction fails to match germline, which may point to a read error. The genes are TRBV7-2 and TRBJ2-6; D is possibly TRBD1 (6 bases). In germline, CDR1 is SGHTA, CDR2 FQGNSA. The CDR3 is made up of 16 amino acids. The CDR3, as DNA: TGTGCCAGCAGCCCCGGACAGTCCTCTGGGGCCAACGTGCTGACTTTC. This sequence encodes CASSPGQSSGANVLTF. The whole variable domain, filled in from reference TRBV7-2 and TRBJ2-6, reads GAGVSQSPSNKVTEKGKDVELRCDPISGHTALYWYRQSLGQGLEFLIYFQGNSAPDKSGLPSDRFSAERTGGSVSTLTIQRTQQEDSAVYLCASSPGQSSGANVLTFGAGSRLTVL.

The V gene is TRBV24-1, the J gene TRBJ2-7; D is perhaps TRBD2 (7 bases). The germline V gene encodes CDR1 KGHDR and CDR2 SFDVKD. The V gene lost 5 bases and the J gene lost 2 bases, with 15 bases spanning the gap. There are 15 residues in the CDR3. CDR3 amino acids: CATSAGASGPYEQYF. CDR3 DNA sequence: TGTGCCACCAGTGCAGGGGCTAGCGGTCCCTACGAGCAGTACTTC.

The chain carries TRBV24-1 and TRBJ2-3; D is perhaps TRBD1 (6 bases). CDR1 KGHDR and CDR2 SFDVKD come from the germline V gene. The V gene lost 5 bases and the J gene lost 2 bases, with 16 bases spanning the gap. CDR3 length equals 16 residues. DNA of the CDR3: TGTGCCACCAGTGGCAGGGGCGCTCGACCCACAGATACGCAGTATTTT. Translated: CATSGRGARPTDTQYF.

V is TRBV2 and J is TRBJ1-2, with D perhaps TRBD1 (6 bases). V gave up 8 bases and J gave up 5 bases, with 24 bases separating them. The CDR3 consists of 16 residues. Germline V gene data show CDR1 as SNHLY and CDR2 as FYNNEI. The CDR3 is CASRGRGTSLVYGYTF. DNA of the CDR3: TGTGCCAGCCGGGGTAGGGGGACCTCATTAGTATATGGCTACACCTTC.

This clone has a single count. CDR3 amino acids: CASSLSTQGNTIYF. The DNA of the CDR3 is TGTGCCAGCAGTTTAAGTACCCAGGGAAACACCATATATTTT. The chain combines TRBV6-5 with TRBJ1-3; D uncertain. V shed 4 bases and J shed 4 bases, with 11 bases lying between them. Germline CDR1 MNHEY, CDR2 SVGAGI. The CDR3 extends over 14 amino acids.

This clone was observed a few times. The V and J genes are TRBV7-9 and TRBJ2-3; possibly TRBD2 for D (5 bases). Germline lookup yields CDR1 SEHNR and CDR2 FQNEAQ (reference sequence). The CDR3 runs 15 residues. V dropped 1 base and J dropped 8 bases, with 16 bases sitting between them. CDR3 bases: TGTGCCAGCAGCTTAGGCTGGCTTGACTATCTTACGCAGTATTTT. Its translation: CASSLGWLDYLTQYF. Full variable domain (remainder filled in from reference TRBV7-9 and TRBJ2-3): DTGVSQNPRHKITKRGQNVTFRCDPISEHNRLYWYRQTLGQGPEFLTYFQNEAQLEKSRLLSDRFSAERPKGSFSTLEIQRTEQGDSAMYLCASSLGWLDYLTQYFGPGTRLTVL.

The chain recombines TRBV6-5 with TRBJ2-7, with TRBD1 identical over 9 bases. This CDR3 has 15 amino acids. CDR1 is MNHEY and CDR2 is SVGAGI in the germline V gene. Trimming removed 6 bases from V and 0 bases from J; junction bases left unmatched: 6. DNA for the CDR3: TGTGCCAGCAGGCTACAGGGGGCGGGCTCCTACGAGCAGTACTTC. Residues: CASRLQGAGSYEQYF.

The V call is TRBV28, the J call TRBJ1-1; D might be TRBD1 (5 bases). V was clipped by 10 bases and J by 4 bases, with 16 bases between them. The germline gives CDR1 MDHEN, CDR2 SYDVKM. CDR3 length: 13 amino acids. Here the CDR3 reads CAITASGGTEAFF. The DNA for the CDR3 is TGTGCCATCACCGCTTCGGGGGGCACTGAAGCTTTCTTT.

DNA of the CDR3: TGTGCCAGCAGCTTTCTAGCGGGGGAATCAAATGAGCAGTTCTTC. Translation gives CASSFLAGESNEQFF. This chain connects TRBV7-2 to TRBJ2-1; 10 nucleotides match TRBD2. V trimming: 3 bases; J trimming: 7 bases; junction bases outside the gene matches: 6. The CDR3 totals 15 residues. The V gene's germline CDR1 is SGHTA and CDR2 FQGNSA.

The chain uses TRBV29-1 and TRBJ2-1; 10 bases line up with TRBD2. CDR1 is SQVTM, CDR2 ANQGSEA, per germline. The V gene end was trimmed by 1 base and the J gene end by 13 bases; junction bases not matched to a gene: 7. The length of the CDR3 is 13 residues. In DNA form, the CDR3 reads TGCAGCGTTGAAGCGGATAGCGGGAGGACTCAGTTCTTC. It encodes CSVEADSGRTQFF.

The J gene is TRBJ1-4, the V gene TRBV28, with D possibly TRBD1 on 6 matching bases. V shed 6 bases and J shed 3 bases, with 11 bases lying between them. This CDR3 is 14 amino acids long. CDR1 is MDHEN, CDR2 SYDVKM, per germline. The CDR3 reads CASSQDSSNEKLFF. The CDR3 DNA follows: TGTGCCAGCAGCCAGGACAGCTCTAATGAAAAACTGTTTTTT.

This clone was detected only once. The chain has TRBV7-2 and TRBJ2-3; 9 nucleotides line up with TRBD2. The CDR3 consists of 16 residues. V was clipped by 1 base and J by 0 bases; unmatched bases: 2. Germline lookup yields CDR1 SGHTA and CDR2 FQGNSA. The CDR3 protein is CASSLVAGVSTDTQYF. In DNA, the CDR3 is TGTGCCAGCAGCTTAGTAGCGGGGGTTAGCACAGATACGCAGTATTTT.

The rearrangement links TRBV25-1 to TRBJ1-3, with D possibly being TRBD1 (5 bases). This CDR3 comprises 15 residues. Between the trimmed V and J ends, which lost 3 bases and 1 base, there was a span of 10 bases. Germline lookup yields CDR1 MGHDK and CDR2 SYGVNS. CDR3 in DNA: TGTGCCAGCAGTGACCAGGGAAGGTCTGGAAACACCATATATTTT. It is translated as CASSDQGRSGNTIYF. The full variable domain, with the rest looked up from reference TRBV25-1 and TRBJ1-3, is EADIYQTPRYLVIGTGKKITLECSQTMGHDKMYWYQQDPGMELHLIHYSYGVNSTEKGDLSSESTVSRIRTEHFPLTLESARPSHTSQYLCASSDQGRSGNTIYFGEGSWLTVV.

The chain combines TRBV6-2 or TRBV6-3 with TRBJ1-5; perhaps TRBD1 as D (5 bases). CDR1 is MNHEY, CDR2 SVGEGT, per germline. This CDR3 has 16 residues. Trimming took off 0 bases at V and 7 bases at J, with 16 bases between the two ends. The CDR3 DNA follows: TGTGCCAGCAGTTACTCGAATATCAGGGCGCGGCAGCCCCAGCATTTT. Protein: CASSYSNIRARQPQHF.

The chain's CDR3 is CASSLVLAVDQETQYF. The CDR3 DNA follows: TGTGCCAGCAGCTTAGTACTAGCGGTCGACCAAGAGACCCAGTACTTC. The genes are TRBV7-6 and TRBJ2-5; TRBD2 matches 8 bases. Germline values: CDR1 SGHVS, CDR2 FNYEAQ. The CDR3 has 16 residues. J lost 0 bases, V lost 1 base, and 4 bases had no gene match.

V is TRBV7-9 and J is TRBJ2-3; TRBD2 is a possible D gene (5 bases). The germline CDR1 and CDR2 sequences are SEHNR and FQNEAQ (reference sequence). The V end lost 3 bases, the J end lost 2 bases, and 12 bases lay between the germline ends. The CDR3 covers 15 residues. The CDR3: CASSFISAVTDTQYF. In DNA form, the CDR3 reads TGTGCCAGCAGCTTTATTTCAGCGGTCACAGATACGCAGTATTTT.

The CDR3 loop is CASSALAGGETQYF. CDR3 nucleotide sequence: TGTGCCAGCAGCGCATTAGCGGGAGGGGAGACCCAGTACTTC. This chain joins TRBV9 and TRBJ2-5; 11 bases align to TRBD2. Germline V gene data show CDR1 as SGDLS and CDR2 as YYNGEE. J gave up 5 bases and V 3 bases, and 3 bases lay outside the gene matches. There are 14 residues in the CDR3. The complete variable domain, with remaining parts taken from reference TRBV9 and TRBJ2-5, reads DSGVTQTPKHLITATGQRVTLRCSPRSGDLSVYWYQQSLDQGLQFLIQYYNGEERAKGNILERFSAQQFPDLHSELNLSSLELGDSALYFCASSALAGGETQYFGPGTRLLVL.

This clone was seen a single time. Written as DNA, the CDR3 is TGTGCCAGCAGCGTAAGATCGCGGGGGAACACTGAAGCTTTCTTT. Its translation is CASSVRSRGNTEAFF. This sequence joins TRBV3-1 (or the pseudogene TRBV3-2) and TRBJ1-1; D call uncertain. Trimming left V 5 bases short and J 1 base short, with 14 bases between. This CDR3 has 15 amino acids. Germline loops: CDR1 LGHDT, CDR2 YNNKEL (reference sequence).

The V gene is TRBV18, the J gene TRBJ2-7; 11 nucleotides agree with TRBD1. V lost 5 bases and J lost 4; bases outside the gene matches: 7. CDR1 KGHSH and CDR2 LQKENI come from the germline V gene. The CDR3 contains 15 residues. The CDR3 nucleotides read TGTGCCAGCTCAAGTCCCGGGACAGGGGGGTACGAGCAGTACTTC. This gives the protein CASSSPGTGGYEQYF.

The rearrangement links TRBV27 to TRBJ2-6; the D gene is possibly TRBD1 (6 bases). Germline V gene sequence: CDR1 MNHEY, CDR2 SMNVEV (reference sequence). V lost 5 bases to trimming and J lost 1 base, with 9 bases between them. The length of the CDR3 is 15 residues. CDR3 region: CASSLTGSGANVLTF. The CDR3 nucleotides read TGTGCCAGCAGTCTCACAGGGTCTGGGGCCAACGTCCTGACTTTC.

The rearrangement links TRBV7-9 to TRBJ2-3; 11 bases map to TRBD2. The CDR3 consists of 18 residues. From germline, CDR1 is SEHNR and CDR2 FQNEAQ (reference sequence). The V gene end was trimmed by 0 bases and the J gene end by 4 bases; junction bases not matched to a gene: 9. The CDR3 loop reads CASSLAKGTSGIPDTQYF. The CDR3 DNA reads as TGTGCCAGCAGCTTAGCCAAAGGGACTAGCGGAATCCCAGATACGCAGTATTTT.

The rearrangement joins TRBV14 to TRBJ1-1, with 9 bases aligning to TRBD1. The J segment lost 0 bases and the V segment lost 2 bases, leaving 1 base of the junction unmatched. The CDR3 has 15 amino acids. The germline V gene encodes CDR1 SGHDN and CDR2 FVKESK. Written as DNA, the CDR3 is TGTGCCAGCAGCCAAAACAGGGGGCTGAACACTGAAGCTTTCTTT. Amino acids: CASSQNRGLNTEAFF.